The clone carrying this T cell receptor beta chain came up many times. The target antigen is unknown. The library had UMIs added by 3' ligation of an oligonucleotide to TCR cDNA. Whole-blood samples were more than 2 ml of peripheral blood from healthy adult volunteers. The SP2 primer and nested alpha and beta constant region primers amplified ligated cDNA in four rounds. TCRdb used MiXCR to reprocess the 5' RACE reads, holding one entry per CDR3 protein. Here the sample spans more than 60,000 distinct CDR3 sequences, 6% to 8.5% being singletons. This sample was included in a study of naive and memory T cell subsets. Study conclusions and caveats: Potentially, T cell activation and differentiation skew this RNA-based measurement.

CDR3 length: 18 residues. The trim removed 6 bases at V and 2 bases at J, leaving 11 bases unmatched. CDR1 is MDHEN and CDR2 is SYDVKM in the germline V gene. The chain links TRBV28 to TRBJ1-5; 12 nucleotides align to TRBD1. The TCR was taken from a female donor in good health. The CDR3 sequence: CASSPTRDRGRGNQPQHF. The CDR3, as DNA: TGTGCCAGCAGCCCCACCCGGGACAGGGGGCGGGGCAATCAGCCCCAGCATTTT.